This T cell receptor (beta chain) comes out of a study of blood T cell repertoires in COVID-19. Study in general: Donors in the United States, Italy and Spain gave samples during acute or convalescent COVID-19. T cells, B-cell-depleted T cells, or PBMCs supplied cDNA or gDNA.

In the authors' methods: Nucleated cell number was recorded as an estimate derived from reference gene primer amplification. The method was immunoSEQ multiplex PCR; TCRdb's version includes in-frame clones alone and lacks a portion of them. The V and J calls and clone size are taken from that table; D and trimming were inferred from the DNA. The sample has 150,000 or so clones, around 84% seen once; the top ten hold 8.2%. Looked up from germline, CDR1 is SGHTA and CDR2 is FQGNSA. CDR3 length: 16 residues. The ends lost 5 bases at V and 6 bases at J; junction bases unmatched: 14. The chain combines TRBV7-2 with TRBJ2-7, with TRBD2 matching over 9 bases. The source is a woman in her fifties or sixties with acute or convalescent COVID-19. Sequencing was carried out using peripheral blood. In DNA form, the CDR3 reads TGTGCCAGCAGCAAAGAGGCCCCAGCGGGGGGTACCGAGCAGTACTTC. Residues: CASSKEAPAGGTEQYF.